The present T cell receptor beta chain was sequenced within a study of blood T cells in healthy people across ages. General study points: Both higher diversity and more naive CD4+ cells marked long-lived donors when set against aged donors.

This clonotype was detected a few times. What it binds is not known. A J-beta primer mix and a sample-barcoded 5' primer were used in a second PCR of about 7 to 12 cycles. Each TCR beta cDNA got a 12-nucleotide random molecular identifier. Any given sample supplied a minimum of 3 million CDR3-containing paired-end reads. TCRdb independently ran MiXCR on the 5' RACE reads; one entry per CDR3 protein. The table records 1.5 million to 2 million distinct CDR3 sequences, roughly 50% of them present only once. The TCR comes from a middle-aged woman in good health. What was sequenced was blood.

The CDR3 coding sequence is TGCAGGAGCGCGTCCCACGAGCAGTACTTC. Its translation is CRSASHEQYF. The chain couples TRBV20-1 to TRBJ2-7; D is uncertain. Germline V lookup: CDR1 DFQATT, CDR2 SNEGSKA (reference sequence). CDR3 length: 10 residues.